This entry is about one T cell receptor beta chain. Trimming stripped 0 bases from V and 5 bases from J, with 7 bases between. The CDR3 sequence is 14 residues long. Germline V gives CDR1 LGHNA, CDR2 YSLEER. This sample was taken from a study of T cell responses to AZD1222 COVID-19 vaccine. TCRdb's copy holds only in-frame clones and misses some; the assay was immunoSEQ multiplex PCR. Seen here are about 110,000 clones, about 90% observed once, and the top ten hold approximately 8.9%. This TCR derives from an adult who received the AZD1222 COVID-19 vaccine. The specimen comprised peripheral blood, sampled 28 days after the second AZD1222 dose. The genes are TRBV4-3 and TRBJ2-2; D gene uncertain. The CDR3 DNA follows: TGCGCCAGCAGCCAAGATTGGGGAACCGGGGAGCTGTTTTTT. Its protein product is CASSQDWGTGELFF.